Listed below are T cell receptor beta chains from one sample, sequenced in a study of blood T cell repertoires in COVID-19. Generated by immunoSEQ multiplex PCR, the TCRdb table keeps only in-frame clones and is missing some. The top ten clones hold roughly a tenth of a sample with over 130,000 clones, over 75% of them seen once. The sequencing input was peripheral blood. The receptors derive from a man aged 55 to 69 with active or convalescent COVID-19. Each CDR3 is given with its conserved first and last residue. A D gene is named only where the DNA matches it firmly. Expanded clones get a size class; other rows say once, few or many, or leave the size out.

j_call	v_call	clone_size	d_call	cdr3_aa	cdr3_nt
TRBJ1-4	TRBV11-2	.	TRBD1	CASSSGTAFEKLFF	TGTGCCAGCAGCTCTGGGACAGCTTTCGAAAAGCTGTTTTTT
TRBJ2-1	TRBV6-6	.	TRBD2	CASSGRRGRSYNEQFF	TGTGCCAGCAGTGGGCGTCGCGGGAGATCCTACAATGAGCAGTTCTTC
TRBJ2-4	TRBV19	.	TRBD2	CASSREGFRGKNIQYF	TGTGCCAGTAGCAGGGAGGGATTTCGGGGGAAAAACATTCAGTACTTC
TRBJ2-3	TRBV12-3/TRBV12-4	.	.	CAIKVGVDTQYF	TGTGCCATTAAAGTTGGAGTTGATACGCAGTATTTT
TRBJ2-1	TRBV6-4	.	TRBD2	CASSEPGLAGPLREYNEQFF	TGTGCCAGCAGTGAGCCGGGACTAGCGGGTCCCCTCAGGGAGTACAATGAGCAGTTCTTC
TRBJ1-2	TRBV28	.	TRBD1	CASSFGTGPANYGYTF	TGTGCCAGCAGTTTCGGGACAGGACCAGCTAACTATGGCTACACCTTC
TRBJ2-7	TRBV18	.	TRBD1	CASSPRGQGAPGEQYF	TGTGCCAGCTCACCACGAGGGCAGGGGGCCCCCGGCGAGCAGTACTTC
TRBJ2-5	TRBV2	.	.	CASSLTKNRQETQYF	TGTGCCAGCAGCCTGACTAAAAACCGACAAGAGACCCAGTACTTC
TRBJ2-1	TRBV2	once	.	CASSEARSVNEQFF	TGTGCCAGCAGTGAAGCGCGGTCAGTCAATGAGCAGTTCTTC
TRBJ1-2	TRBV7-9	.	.	CASSSTGNYGYTF	TGTGCCAGCAGCTCAACAGGGAACTATGGCTACACCTTC
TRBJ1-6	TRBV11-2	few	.	CASSLEPGLNSPLHF	TGTGCCAGCAGCTTAGAGCCAGGGCTGAATTCACCCCTCCACTTT
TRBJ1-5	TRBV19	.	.	CASSSGQIFQPQHF	TGTGCCAGTAGTTCAGGACAGATTTTCCAGCCCCAGCATTTT
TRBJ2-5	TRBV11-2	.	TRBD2	CASSLDGRVQETQYF	TGTGCCAGCAGCTTAGACGGGAGGGTCCAAGAGACCCAGTACTTC
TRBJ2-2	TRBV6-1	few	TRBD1	CASSEGGTGTGELFF	TGTGCCAGCAGTGAAGGGGGGACAGGGACCGGGGAGCTGTTTTTT
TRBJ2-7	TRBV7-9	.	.	CASSLGGGPYEQYF	TGTGCCAGCAGCTTAGGGGGGGGCCCCTACGAGCAGTACTTC
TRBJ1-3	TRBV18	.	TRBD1	CASSPFPPGQDFSGNTIYF	TGTGCCAGCTCACCTTTTCCCCCGGGACAGGACTTCTCTGGAAACACCATATATTTT